This entry concerns a single T cell receptor (beta chain). Antigen unknown. Libraries were prepared by immunoSEQ multiplex PCR; TCRdb keeps only in-frame clonotypes and omits some of them. The data contain roughly 120,000 clones, around 90% of them singletons. This entry comes from a study of graft-versus-host responses after intestinal transplantation. Regarding the study as a whole: An association linked early post-transplant HvG declines with peak circulating GvH clone levels. GvH clones were found in recipient marrow; some appeared first in ileum or blood.

Germline V gene data show CDR1 as SGHNT and CDR2 as YYREEE (reference sequence). The CDR3 runs 14 residues. The V and J ends lost 4 bases and 5 bases, in that order; junction bases with no gene match: 6. The sequences come from unstimulated CD4+ T cells sorted from spleen or lymph node cells, collected before transplant. The chain employs TRBV5-4 and TRBJ2-5; 9 bases agree with TRBD2. The clonotype comes from a human donor who was the organ donor for an intestinal transplant. Here the CDR3 DNA reads TGTGCCAGCAGCGATAGCGGGAGCCGGGAGACCCAGTACTTC. Translating it yields CASSDSGSRETQYF.